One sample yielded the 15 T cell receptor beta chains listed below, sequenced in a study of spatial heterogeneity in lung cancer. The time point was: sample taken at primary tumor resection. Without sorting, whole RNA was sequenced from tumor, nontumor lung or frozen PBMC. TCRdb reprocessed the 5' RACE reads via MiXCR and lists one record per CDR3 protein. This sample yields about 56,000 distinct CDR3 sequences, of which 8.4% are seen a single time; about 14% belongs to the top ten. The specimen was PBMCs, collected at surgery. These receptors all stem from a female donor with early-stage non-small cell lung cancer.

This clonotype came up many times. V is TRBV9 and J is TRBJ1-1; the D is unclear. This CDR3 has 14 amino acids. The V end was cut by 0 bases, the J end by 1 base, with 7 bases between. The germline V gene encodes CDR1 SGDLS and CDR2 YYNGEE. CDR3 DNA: TGTGCCAGCAGCGTAGATCCCAAGAACACTGAAGCTTTCTTT. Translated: CASSVDPKNTEAFF. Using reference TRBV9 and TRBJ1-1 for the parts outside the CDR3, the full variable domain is DSGVTQTPKHLITATGQRVTLRCSPRSGDLSVYWYQQSLDQGLQFLIQYYNGEERAKGNILERFSAQQFPDLHSELNLSSLELGDSALYFCASSVDPKNTEAFFGQGTRLTVV.

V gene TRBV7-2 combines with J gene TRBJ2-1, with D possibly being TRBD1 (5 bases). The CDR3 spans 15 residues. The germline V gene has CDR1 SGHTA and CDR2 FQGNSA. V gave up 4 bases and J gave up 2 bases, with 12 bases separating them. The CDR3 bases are TGTGCCAGCAGCTATTCTCAGGGCGCCTACAATGAGCAGTTCTTC. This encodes CASSYSQGAYNEQFF.

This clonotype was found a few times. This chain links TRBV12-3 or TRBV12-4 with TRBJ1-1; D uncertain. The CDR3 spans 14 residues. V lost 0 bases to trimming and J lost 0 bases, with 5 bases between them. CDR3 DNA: TGTGCCAGCAGTTTAGCCGGTTTGAACACTGAAGCTTTCTTT. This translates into CASSLAGLNTEAFF.

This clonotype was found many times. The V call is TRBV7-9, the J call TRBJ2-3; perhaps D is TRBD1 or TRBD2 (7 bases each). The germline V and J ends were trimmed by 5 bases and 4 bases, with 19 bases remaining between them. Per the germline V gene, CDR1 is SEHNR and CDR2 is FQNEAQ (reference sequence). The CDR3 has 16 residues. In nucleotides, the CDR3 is TGTGCCAGCAGCCCTCGAGGGGGCGGGGGAGCAGATACGCAGTATTTT. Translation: CASSPRGGGGADTQYF. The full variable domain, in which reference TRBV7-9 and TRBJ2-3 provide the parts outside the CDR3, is DTGVSQNPRHKITKRGQNVTFRCDPISEHNRLYWYRQTLGQGPEFLTYFQNEAQLEKSRLLSDRFSAERPKGSFSTLEIQRTEQGDSAMYLCASSPRGGGGADTQYFGPGTRLTVL.

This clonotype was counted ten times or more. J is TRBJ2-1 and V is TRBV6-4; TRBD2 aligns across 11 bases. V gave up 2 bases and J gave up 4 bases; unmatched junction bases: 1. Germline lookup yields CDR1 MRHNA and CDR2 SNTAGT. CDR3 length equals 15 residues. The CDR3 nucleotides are TGTGCCAGCAGTGACGGGACTAGCGGTTACAATGAGCAGTTCTTC. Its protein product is CASSDGTSGYNEQFF.

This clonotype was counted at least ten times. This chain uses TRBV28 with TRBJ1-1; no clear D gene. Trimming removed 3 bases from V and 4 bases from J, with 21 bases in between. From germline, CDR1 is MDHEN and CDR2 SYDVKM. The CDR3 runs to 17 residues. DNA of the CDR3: TGTGCCAGCAGTTTCACCTCTAACGGGGTATGGAGCACTGAAGCTTTCTTT. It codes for CASSFTSNGVWSTEAFF.

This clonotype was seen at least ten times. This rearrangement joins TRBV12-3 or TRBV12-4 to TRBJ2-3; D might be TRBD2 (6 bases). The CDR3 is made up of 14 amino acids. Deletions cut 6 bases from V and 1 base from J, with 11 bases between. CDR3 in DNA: TGTGCCAGCAGCCAGGGACTTCGCACAGATACGCAGTATTTT. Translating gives CASSQGLRTDTQYF.

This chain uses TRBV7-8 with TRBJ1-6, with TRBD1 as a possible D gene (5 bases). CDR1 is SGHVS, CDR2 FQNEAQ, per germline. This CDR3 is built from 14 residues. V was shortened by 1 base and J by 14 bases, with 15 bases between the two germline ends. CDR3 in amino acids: CASSLGQPMGSLHF. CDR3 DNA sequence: TGTGCCAGCAGCTTAGGACAGCCGATGGGTTCCCTCCACTTT.

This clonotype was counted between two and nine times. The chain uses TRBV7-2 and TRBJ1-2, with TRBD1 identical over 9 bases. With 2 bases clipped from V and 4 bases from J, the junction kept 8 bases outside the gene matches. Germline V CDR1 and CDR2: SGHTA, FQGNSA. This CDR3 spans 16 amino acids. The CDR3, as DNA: TGTGCCAGCAGCTTACCCCGGGACAGGGAAGGCTATGGCTACACCTTC. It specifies CASSLPRDREGYGYTF.

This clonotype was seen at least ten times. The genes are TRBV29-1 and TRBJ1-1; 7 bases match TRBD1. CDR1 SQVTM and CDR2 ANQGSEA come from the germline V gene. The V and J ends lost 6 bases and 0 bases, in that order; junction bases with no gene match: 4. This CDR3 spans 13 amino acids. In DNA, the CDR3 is TGCAGCGTAGACAGGGAAATGAACACTGAAGCTTTCTTT. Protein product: CSVDREMNTEAFF.

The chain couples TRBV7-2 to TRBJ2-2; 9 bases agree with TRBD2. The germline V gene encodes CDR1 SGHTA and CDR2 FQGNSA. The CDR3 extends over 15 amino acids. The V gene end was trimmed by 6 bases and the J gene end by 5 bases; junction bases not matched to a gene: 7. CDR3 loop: CASSPSGKRTGELFF. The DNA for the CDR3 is TGTGCCAGCAGTCCTAGCGGGAAGAGGACCGGGGAGCTGTTTTTT.

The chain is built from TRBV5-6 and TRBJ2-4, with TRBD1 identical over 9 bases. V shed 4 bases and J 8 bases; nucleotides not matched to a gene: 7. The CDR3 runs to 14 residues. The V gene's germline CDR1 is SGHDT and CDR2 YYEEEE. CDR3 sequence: CASSGRTGADIQYF. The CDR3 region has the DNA TGTGCCAGCAGCGGGCGGACAGGGGCGGACATTCAGTACTTC.

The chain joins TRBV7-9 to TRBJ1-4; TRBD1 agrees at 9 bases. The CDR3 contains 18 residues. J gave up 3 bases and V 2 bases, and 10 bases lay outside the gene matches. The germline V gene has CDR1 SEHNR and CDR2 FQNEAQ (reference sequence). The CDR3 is CASSLRLIQGAANEKLFF. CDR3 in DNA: TGTGCCAGCAGCTTACGTTTAATACAGGGGGCGGCTAATGAAAAACTGTTTTTT.

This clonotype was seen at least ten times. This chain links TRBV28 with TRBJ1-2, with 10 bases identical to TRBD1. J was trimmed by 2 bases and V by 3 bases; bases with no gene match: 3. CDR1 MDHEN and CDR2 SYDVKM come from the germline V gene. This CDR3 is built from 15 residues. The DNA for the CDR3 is TGTGCCAGCAGTTTCCCGACAGGGGGCAACTATGGCTACACCTTC. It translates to CASSFPTGGNYGYTF.

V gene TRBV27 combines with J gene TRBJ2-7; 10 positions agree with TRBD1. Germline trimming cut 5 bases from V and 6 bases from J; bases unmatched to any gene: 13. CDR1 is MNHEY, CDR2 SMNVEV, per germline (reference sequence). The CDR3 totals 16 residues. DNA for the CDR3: TGTGCCAGCAGTCGCCCCCCTGCGGACAGGGGGTCCGAGCAGTACTTC. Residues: CASSRPPADRGSEQYF.